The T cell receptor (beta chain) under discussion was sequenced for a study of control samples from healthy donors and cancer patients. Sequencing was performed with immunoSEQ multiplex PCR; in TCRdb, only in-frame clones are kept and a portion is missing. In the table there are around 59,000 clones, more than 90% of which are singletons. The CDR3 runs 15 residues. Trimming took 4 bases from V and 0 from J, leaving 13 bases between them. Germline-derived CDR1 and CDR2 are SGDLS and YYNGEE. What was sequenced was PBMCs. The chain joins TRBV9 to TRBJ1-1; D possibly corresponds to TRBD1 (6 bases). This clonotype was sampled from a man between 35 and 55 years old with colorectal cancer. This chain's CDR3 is CASSPLGGLNTEAFF. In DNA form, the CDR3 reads TGTGCCAGCAGCCCCCTCGGGGGGCTGAACACTGAAGCTTTCTTT.